A single sample is the source of the 25 T cell receptor beta chains below, sequenced in a study of blood T cell repertoires in COVID-19. Repertoires were generated with immunoSEQ multiplex PCR, while TCRdb's copy carries only in-frame clones and drops some. The sample includes about 440,000 clones, about 91% of them seen just once. The specimen sequenced was peripheral blood. These receptors were taken from a woman aged 50 to 65 with COVID-19, enrolled during active disease.

J is TRBJ2-2 and V is TRBV5-1; D might be TRBD1 (6 bases). V was trimmed by 5 bases and J by 6 bases, leaving 14 bases between them. This CDR3 is 14 amino acids long. Germline CDR1 reads SGHRS; CDR2 reads YFSETQ. CDR3 coding DNA: TGCGCCAGCAGTCCAATCCAGGGGTCCGGGGAGCTGTTTTTT. This encodes CASSPIQGSGELFF.

This clone was seen only once. In the same sample, other DNA sequences code for this CDR3. The chain carries TRBV5-1 and TRBJ2-3; 9 nucleotides agree with TRBD2. Germline V gene lookup returns CDR1 SGHRS and CDR2 YFSETQ. The CDR3 has 15 amino acids. V was pared by 0 bases and J by 3 bases, with 2 bases of the junction left unmatched. The CDR3 nucleotides are TGCGCCAGCAGCTTGGGGCTAGCGGGGACAGATACGCAGTATTTT. Translated: CASSLGLAGTDTQYF. The full variable domain, rest sourced from reference TRBV5-1 and TRBJ2-3, is KAGVTQTPRYLIKTRGQQVTLSCSPISGHRSVSWYQQTPGQGLQFLFEYFSETQRNKGNFPGRFSGRQFSNSRSEMNVSTLELGDSALYLCASSLGLAGTDTQYFGPGTRLTVL.

The rearrangement uses TRBV11-2 and TRBJ1-2; D ambiguous. The CDR3 consists of 14 residues. V was cut by 1 base and J by 3 bases, with 9 bases left in between. The V gene's germline CDR1 is SGHAT and CDR2 FQNNGV. Written as DNA, the CDR3 is TGTGCCAGCAGCTTAGGCAGGCGCGACTATGGCTACACCTTC. Translating it yields CASSLGRRDYGYTF.

The rearrangement links TRBV11-2 to TRBJ1-6, with D perhaps matching TRBD1 (5 bases). V gave up 5 bases and J gave up 4 bases, with 12 bases separating them. This CDR3 spans 15 amino acids. Germline lookup yields CDR1 SGHAT and CDR2 FQNNGV. DNA of the CDR3: TGTGCCAGCAGCCCTGACCGGGGGTATAATTCACCCCTCCACTTT. Protein: CASSPDRGYNSPLHF. Looking up the rest from reference TRBV11-2 and TRBJ1-6 gives the full variable domain: EAGVAQSPRYKIIEKRQSVAFWCNPISGHATLYWYQQILGQGPKLLIQFQNNGVVDDSQLPKDRFSAERLKGVDSTLKIQPAKLEDSAVYLCASSPDRGYNSPLHFGNGTRLTVT.

V and J are TRBV11-2 and TRBJ1-1; D possibly corresponds to TRBD1 (5 bases). Trimming removed 2 bases at V and 8 bases at J, with 15 bases between. Germline V lookup: CDR1 SGHAT, CDR2 FQNNGV. This CDR3 region has 14 residues. The CDR3 sequence: CASSLNGGGREAFF. The CDR3 bases are TGTGCCAGCAGCTTAAACGGGGGGGGAAGGGAAGCTTTCTTT. The full variable domain, rest sourced from reference TRBV11-2 and TRBJ1-1, is EAGVAQSPRYKIIEKRQSVAFWCNPISGHATLYWYQQILGQGPKLLIQFQNNGVVDDSQLPKDRFSAERLKGVDSTLKIQPAKLEDSAVYLCASSLNGGGREAFFGQGTRLTVV.

In the case of this clone: At the DNA level, this CDR3 is encoded by other sequences in the same sample as well. The chain couples TRBV5-1 to TRBJ2-3; possibly TRBD1 for D (6 bases). The CDR3 is 14 residues long. V lost 0 bases, J lost 3 bases, and 8 bases lay in between. Germline-derived CDR1 and CDR2 are SGHRS and YFSETQ. The chain's CDR3 is CASSLGGQTDTQYF. CDR3 nucleotide sequence: TGCGCCAGCAGCTTGGGGGGGCAGACAGATACGCAGTATTTT.

The rearrangement links TRBV7-9 to TRBJ1-3; possibly TRBD1 for D (6 bases). The germline V gene has CDR1 SEHNR and CDR2 FQNEAQ (reference sequence). Trimming removed 5 bases from V and 5 bases from J, with 10 bases in between. CDR3 size: 13 residues. The CDR3 DNA reads TGTGCCAGCAGCCCGGACAGCCGAAACACCATATATTTT. It specifies CASSPDSRNTIYF.

This clone showed up just once. The chain recombines TRBV3-1 (or the pseudogene TRBV3-2) with TRBJ2-5, with D uncertain. Germline values: CDR1 LGHDT, CDR2 YNNKEL (reference sequence). The CDR3 is made up of 13 amino acids. Trimming removed 4 bases at V and 5 bases at J, with 11 bases between. The CDR3 region has the DNA TGTGCCAGCAGCCGACTCGAGGAGGAGACCCAGTACTTC. It codes for CASSRLEEETQYF.

The rearrangement links TRBV5-4 to TRBJ2-3; 8 positions match TRBD1. Germline V gene data show CDR1 as SGHNT and CDR2 as YYREEE (reference sequence). The V segment lost 4 bases and the J segment 0 bases; nucleotides outside the gene matches: 4. The CDR3 covers 15 residues. The CDR3 DNA reads TGTGCCAGCAGCCGACAGGGGAGGAGCACAGATACGCAGTATTTT. Translation gives CASSRQGRSTDTQYF.

This chain joins TRBV2 and TRBJ1-3, with D possibly TRBD1 on 5 matching bases. The CDR3 extends over 13 amino acids. Germline V gene data show CDR1 as SNHLY and CDR2 as FYNNEI. With 6 bases removed from V and 4 bases from J, the gap between germline ends came to 10 bases. The CDR3 sequence: CASRDSGGNTIYF. In DNA form, the CDR3 reads TGTGCCAGCAGAGATTCAGGGGGAAACACCATATATTTT.

The CDR3 spells CASSSEGAAKETQYF. The CDR3 region has the DNA TGTGCCAGCAGCTCCGAGGGAGCGGCCAAAGAGACCCAGTACTTC. The gene calls are TRBV6-5 and TRBJ2-5; D perhaps matches TRBD2 (5 bases). The ends were cut back, 6 bases at V and 3 bases at J, with 17 bases in the middle. CDR3 length: 15 amino acids. CDR1 and CDR2 (germline): MNHEY, SVGAGI.

This chain uses TRBV5-5 with TRBJ1-4, with 7 bases matching TRBD1. CDR1 and CDR2 (germline): SGHKS, YYEKEE (reference sequence). V shed 0 bases and J 5 bases; nucleotides not matched to a gene: 10. The length of the CDR3 is 17 residues. DNA of the CDR3: TGTGCCAGCAGCTTGGCCCTCAGGACAGGCTCCAATGAAAAACTGTTTTTT. It yields the protein CASSLALRTGSNEKLFF.

The chain carries TRBV5-1 and TRBJ2-2, with 7 bases lining up with TRBD1. V trimming: 4 bases; J trimming: 2 bases; junction bases outside the gene matches: 5. This CDR3 is 15 amino acids long. Germline V gives CDR1 SGHRS, CDR2 YFSETQ. The CDR3 nucleotides read TGCGCCAGCAGCCCGGGACAGCCTAACACCGGGGAGCTGTTTTTT. Translating gives CASSPGQPNTGELFF. The whole variable domain, filled in from reference TRBV5-1 and TRBJ2-2, reads KAGVTQTPRYLIKTRGQQVTLSCSPISGHRSVSWYQQTPGQGLQFLFEYFSETQRNKGNFPGRFSGRQFSNSRSEMNVSTLELGDSALYLCASSPGQPNTGELFFGEGSRLTVL.

This chain joins TRBV5-1 and TRBJ2-7; TRBD1 agrees at 7 bases. Trimming at V came to 5 bases and at J to 7 bases, leaving 12 bases not matched to a gene. This CDR3 is built from 14 residues. The V gene's germline CDR1 is SGHRS and CDR2 YFSETQ. The CDR3 here is CASSITGASGEQYF. For the CDR3, the DNA is TGCGCCAGCAGTATCACAGGGGCTTCAGGGGAGCAGTACTTC.

The genes are TRBV5-1 and TRBJ2-3, with D maybe TRBD2 (6 bases). The CDR3 spans 15 residues. Germline-derived CDR1 and CDR2 are SGHRS and YFSETQ. V was clipped by 3 bases and J by 5 bases, with 16 bases between them. The CDR3 loop reads CASSSPGLGGDTQYF. The CDR3 bases are TGCGCCAGCAGCTCCCCGGGACTGGGTGGAGATACGCAGTATTTT.

This chain joins TRBV7-2 and TRBJ2-3, with 13 bases that match TRBD2. With 4 bases clipped from V and 6 bases from J, the junction kept 10 bases outside the gene matches. The CDR3 runs 17 residues. CDR1 is SGHTA, CDR2 FQGNSA, per germline. The CDR3 sequence is CASSSGLAGISGDTQYF. The CDR3 DNA reads as TGTGCCAGCAGCTCGGGACTAGCGGGGATCTCAGGCGATACGCAGTATTTT.

The V and J genes are TRBV2 and TRBJ1-1; 7 bases are a match to TRBD1. Germline V gene lookup returns CDR1 SNHLY and CDR2 FYNNEI. The CDR3 spans 14 residues. V dropped 3 bases and J dropped 8; count of bases not matched to a gene: 9. This CDR3 is CASSDLRDSAEAFF. CDR3 sequence (DNA): TGTGCCAGCAGTGATTTGAGGGACAGCGCCGAAGCTTTCTTT.

This rearrangement joins TRBV13 to TRBJ2-1, with TRBD2 identical over 10 bases. The germline V gene has CDR1 PRHDT and CDR2 FYEKMQ (reference sequence). V shed 4 bases and J 10 bases; nucleotides not matched to a gene: 22. The CDR3 contains 19 residues. The CDR3 is CASSSRRLAGATLDPEQFF. In DNA form, the CDR3 reads TGTGCCAGCAGCTCCCGGCGGCTAGCGGGGGCCACTCTGGACCCAGAGCAGTTCTTC.

The chain has TRBV14 and TRBJ1-2; no firm D call. The CDR3 is 13 amino acids. CDR1 and CDR2 (germline): SGHDN, FVKESK. Trimming took off 1 base at V and 5 bases at J, with 8 bases between the two ends. The DNA of the CDR3 is TGTGCCAGCAGCCAAGCCGGGAGGTATGGCTACACCTTC. This encodes CASSQAGRYGYTF.

The rearrangement joins TRBV5-1 to TRBJ2-7; possibly TRBD2 for D (6 bases). The CDR3 length is 17 residues. V gave up 5 bases and J gave up 3 bases, with 24 bases separating them. Germline V gives CDR1 SGHRS, CDR2 YFSETQ. In DNA form, the CDR3 reads TGCGCCAGCAGGCGTGTTTCGTCGAGGCGGGACCACTACGAGCAGTACTTC. Translating gives CASRRVSSRRDHYEQYF.

The J gene is TRBJ1-2, the V gene TRBV5-1; 8 bases line up with TRBD1. From germline, CDR1 is SGHRS and CDR2 YFSETQ. The CDR3 runs to 18 residues. Losses at the gene ends were 2 bases for V and 4 bases for J; bases not matched to a gene: 16. CDR3: CASSLGRGQGGGSYGYTF. The CDR3 DNA reads as TGCGCCAGCAGCTTAGGACGAGGACAGGGAGGTGGTTCCTATGGCTACACCTTC.

The chain uses TRBV7-6 and TRBJ1-2, with 8 nucleotides matching TRBD1. Germline-derived CDR1 and CDR2 are SGHVS and FNYEAQ. This CDR3 region has 15 residues. Germline trimming cut 5 bases from V and 8 bases from J; bases unmatched to any gene: 13. The CDR3 DNA reads TGTGCCAGCAGCGCAAGTCCGGGACAGGTTGCCGGCTACACCTTC. As protein: CASSASPGQVAGYTF.

The chain links TRBV5-1 to TRBJ1-6; 9 bases fit TRBD1. With V trimmed by 4 bases and J by 8 bases, 7 bases remained unmatched. This CDR3 region has 15 residues. The germline gives CDR1 SGHRS, CDR2 YFSETQ. The CDR3 nucleotides read TGCGCCAGCAGCACCATGACAGGGGGGGATTCACCCCTCCACTTT. Its protein is CASSTMTGGDSPLHF.

This clone appeared once. This rearrangement joins TRBV12-3 or TRBV12-4 to TRBJ2-1; D perhaps matches TRBD1 (6 bases). The V gene lost 11 bases and the J gene lost 9 bases, with 20 bases spanning the gap. The CDR3 consists of 13 residues. The CDR3 here is CAGANRAASEQFF. The DNA for the CDR3 is TGTGCCGGGGCTAACAGGGCAGCGAGTGAGCAGTTCTTC.

V and J are TRBV19 and TRBJ1-3; D not resolved. Germline V gene lookup returns CDR1 LNHDA and CDR2 SQIVND (reference sequence). CDR3 length: 14 amino acids. V was shortened by 7 bases and J by 0 bases, with 10 bases between the two germline ends. In nucleotides, the CDR3 is TGTGCCAGTATTCGTGGCAGCTCTGGAAACACCATATATTTT. This codes for CASIRGSSGNTIYF.